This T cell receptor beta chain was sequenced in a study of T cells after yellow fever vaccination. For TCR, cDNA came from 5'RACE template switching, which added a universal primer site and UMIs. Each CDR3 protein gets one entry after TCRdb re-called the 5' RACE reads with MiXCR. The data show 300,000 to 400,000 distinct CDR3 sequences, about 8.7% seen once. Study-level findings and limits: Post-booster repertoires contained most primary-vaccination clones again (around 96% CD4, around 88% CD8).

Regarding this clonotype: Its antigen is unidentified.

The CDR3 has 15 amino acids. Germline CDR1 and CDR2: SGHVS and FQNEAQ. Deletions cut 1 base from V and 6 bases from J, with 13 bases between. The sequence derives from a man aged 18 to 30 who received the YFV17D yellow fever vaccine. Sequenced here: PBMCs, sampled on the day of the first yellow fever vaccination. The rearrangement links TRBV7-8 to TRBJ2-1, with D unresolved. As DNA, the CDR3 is TGTGCCAGCAGCTTAGGCTGGGCAGGCCGCAATGAGCAGTTCTTC. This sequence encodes CASSLGWAGRNEQFF.